A selection of T cell receptor beta chains follows, all from one sample in a study of T cell responses to AZD1222 COVID-19 vaccine. Measured with immunoSEQ multiplex PCR; TCRdb has only the in-frame clones, and not every one. The data hold 90,000 to 120,000 clones, with 70% to 90% observed a single time. Sequencing used peripheral blood, obtained on day 0 of AZD1222 vaccination. The receptors derive from an adult in good health. Each CDR3 is given with its conserved first and last residue. The order of the fields is J gene, clone size, D gene, V gene, CDR3 DNA, CDR3 protein. A D gene is named only where the DNA matches it firmly. A row's size may be missing; if present it is once, few, many or a size class.

>TRBJ1-1|once|TRBD1|TRBV7-6
TGTGCCAGCAGCTTCAAACAGGGGTCCCCTGAAGCTTTCTTT
CASSFKQGSPEAFF
>TRBJ2-1|.|.|TRBV6-4
TGTGCCAGCAGTGAAGGTCATGGACTAGTGGGGGGCTCTACCTACAATGAGCAGTTCTTC
CASSEGHGLVGGSTYNEQFF
>TRBJ1-1|.|.|TRBV20-1
TGCAGTGCTAGCCTCTACGGCGCTTTCTTT
CSASLYGAFF
>TRBJ1-2|.|.|TRBV5-4
TGTGCCAGCAGCTTAGACTATGGCTACACCTTC
CASSLDYGYTF
>TRBJ1-2|.|.|TRBV3-1/TRBV3-2
TGTGCCAGCAGCCAAGGGACGGGTTATGGCTACACCTTC
CASSQGTGYGYTF
>TRBJ1-1|.|.|TRBV21-1
TGTGCCAGCAGCAACCTCATGACACTGGGGAACACTGAAGCTTTCTTT
CASSNLMTLGNTEAFF
>TRBJ2-3|once|.|TRBV6-2/TRBV6-3
TGTGCCAGCAGCCTGAGGGGCAGGGAAGGTGGCACAGATACGCAGTATTTT
CASSLRGREGGTDTQYF
>TRBJ1-1|once|TRBD1|TRBV2
TGTGCCAGCAGTGGGGACAGTATGAACACTGAAGCTTTCTTT
CASSGDSMNTEAFF
>TRBJ1-5|few|TRBD1|TRBV11-3
TGTGCCAGCAACCCGGGACAGGGATGTAGCAATCAGCCCCAGCATTTT
CASNPGQGCSNQPQHF
>TRBJ1-2|.|.|TRBV6-2/TRBV6-3
TGTGCCAGCAGTGTTGTAAACAGGGTTGGCTACACCTTC
CASSVVNRVGYTF
>TRBJ1-3|.|.|TRBV27
TGTGCCAGCAGTTCCTCCCAGGGGACGCCTGGAAACACCATATATTTT
CASSSSQGTPGNTIYF
>TRBJ2-7|.|.|TRBV10-3
TGTGCCATCAGTGAGGATGGGGGGCCCTACGAGCAGTACTTC
CAISEDGGPYEQYF
>TRBJ2-2|.|TRBD2|TRBV3-1/TRBV3-2
TGTGCCAGCAGCCAGGGAAGTGGGGGGGCCGGGGAGCTGTTTTTT
CASSQGSGGAGELFF
>TRBJ1-2|.|TRBD1|TRBV6-5
TGTGCCAGCAGTCCGGACAGGGACTCCTATGGCTACACCTTC
CASSPDRDSYGYTF
>TRBJ1-6|.|TRBD1|TRBV6-1
TGTGCCAGCAGTGAATCTGACAGGGGTTTCGATTCACCCCTCCACTTT
CASSESDRGFDSPLHF
>TRBJ2-7|once|.|TRBV7-9
TGTGCCAGCAGCTGGCCAATCGGAGCGAAGTTAACCTACGAGCAGTACTTC
CASSWPIGAKLTYEQYF
>TRBJ1-2|.|.|TRBV6-1
TGTGCCAGCAGTGATACCCGGGACATAGGTGGCTACACCTTC
CASSDTRDIGGYTF
>TRBJ1-1|.|.|TRBV6-5
TGTGCCAGCAGTTACGGACAGCCCACTGAAGCTTTCTTT
CASSYGQPTEAFF
>TRBJ1-4|.|.|TRBV9
TGTGCCAGCAGCGTAGCAGTAGGGCTTGGTGAAAAACTGTTTTTT
CASSVAVGLGEKLFF
>TRBJ1-2|.|.|TRBV5-1
TGCGCCAGCAGCTTGGGAACGAGGGAAGGTTATGGCTACACCTTC
CASSLGTREGYGYTF
>TRBJ1-3|.|.|TRBV7-9
TGTGCCAGCAGCCCACGACGGGGAAACACCATATATTTT
CASSPRRGNTIYF
>TRBJ2-7|.|TRBD1|TRBV5-1
TGCGCCAGCAGGACTTTGGACAGGGGATCCTACGAGCAGTACTTC
CASRTLDRGSYEQYF
>TRBJ2-1|.|TRBD2|TRBV19
TGTGCCAGTAGTGTGTCTAGCGGGGAGTTTGATGAGCAGTTCTTC
CASSVSSGEFDEQFF
>TRBJ1-3|.|.|TRBV7-2
TGTGCCAGCAGCTTGTCTAGAAACACCATATATTTT
CASSLSRNTIYF
>TRBJ1-2|.|.|TRBV19
TGTGCCAGTAGTATTTCAGGGCTGTATGGCTACACCTTC
CASSISGLYGYTF
>TRBJ2-2|.|.|TRBV13
TGTGCCAGCAGCCCAAGCGGCCTCCTCGGGGGGGAGCTGTTTTTT
CASSPSGLLGGELFF
>TRBJ2-7|.|.|TRBV11-3
TGTGCCAGCAGCGCCGGGCCTCGGAGCTCCTACGAGCAGTACTTC
CASSAGPRSSYEQYF
>TRBJ2-7|.|.|TRBV29-1
TGCAGCCCCCCGTTCGTTCGGAAACCCTACGAGCAGTACTTC
CSPPFVRKPYEQYF